The following is a TCR beta chain sequence with its context. Its antigen remains unidentified. This sample stems from a study of blood T cells in healthy people across ages. Alongside a J-beta primer mix, a sample-barcoded 5' primer served in a second PCR lasting roughly 6 to 11 cycles. TCRdb re-analysed the 5' RACE reads in MiXCR, keeping a single row per CDR3 protein. The repertoire includes around 1,500,000 distinct CDR3 sequences, 28% of them detected once, and 7.7% sits in the top ten. This CDR3 has 15 residues. V lost 1 base and J lost 2, with 8 bases in between. Germline V gene sequence: CDR1 MGHRA, CDR2 YSYEKL. Total RNA extracted from each sample amounted to at least 6 micrograms. Points from the study as a whole: Because sorting was not performed, PBMCs prevented conclusive naive versus antigen-experienced comparison. Naive CD4+ cell counts and diversity both ran higher in long-lived than in aged donors.

The sample comprised blood. The chain couples TRBV4-1 to TRBJ2-2, with a tentative D call TRBD2 (5 bases). The sequence derives from a woman in her twenties or thirties in good health. CDR3 loop: CASSQGAGNTGELFF. CDR3 bases: TGCGCCAGCAGCCAAGGGGCGGGTAACACCGGGGAGCTGTTTTTT.